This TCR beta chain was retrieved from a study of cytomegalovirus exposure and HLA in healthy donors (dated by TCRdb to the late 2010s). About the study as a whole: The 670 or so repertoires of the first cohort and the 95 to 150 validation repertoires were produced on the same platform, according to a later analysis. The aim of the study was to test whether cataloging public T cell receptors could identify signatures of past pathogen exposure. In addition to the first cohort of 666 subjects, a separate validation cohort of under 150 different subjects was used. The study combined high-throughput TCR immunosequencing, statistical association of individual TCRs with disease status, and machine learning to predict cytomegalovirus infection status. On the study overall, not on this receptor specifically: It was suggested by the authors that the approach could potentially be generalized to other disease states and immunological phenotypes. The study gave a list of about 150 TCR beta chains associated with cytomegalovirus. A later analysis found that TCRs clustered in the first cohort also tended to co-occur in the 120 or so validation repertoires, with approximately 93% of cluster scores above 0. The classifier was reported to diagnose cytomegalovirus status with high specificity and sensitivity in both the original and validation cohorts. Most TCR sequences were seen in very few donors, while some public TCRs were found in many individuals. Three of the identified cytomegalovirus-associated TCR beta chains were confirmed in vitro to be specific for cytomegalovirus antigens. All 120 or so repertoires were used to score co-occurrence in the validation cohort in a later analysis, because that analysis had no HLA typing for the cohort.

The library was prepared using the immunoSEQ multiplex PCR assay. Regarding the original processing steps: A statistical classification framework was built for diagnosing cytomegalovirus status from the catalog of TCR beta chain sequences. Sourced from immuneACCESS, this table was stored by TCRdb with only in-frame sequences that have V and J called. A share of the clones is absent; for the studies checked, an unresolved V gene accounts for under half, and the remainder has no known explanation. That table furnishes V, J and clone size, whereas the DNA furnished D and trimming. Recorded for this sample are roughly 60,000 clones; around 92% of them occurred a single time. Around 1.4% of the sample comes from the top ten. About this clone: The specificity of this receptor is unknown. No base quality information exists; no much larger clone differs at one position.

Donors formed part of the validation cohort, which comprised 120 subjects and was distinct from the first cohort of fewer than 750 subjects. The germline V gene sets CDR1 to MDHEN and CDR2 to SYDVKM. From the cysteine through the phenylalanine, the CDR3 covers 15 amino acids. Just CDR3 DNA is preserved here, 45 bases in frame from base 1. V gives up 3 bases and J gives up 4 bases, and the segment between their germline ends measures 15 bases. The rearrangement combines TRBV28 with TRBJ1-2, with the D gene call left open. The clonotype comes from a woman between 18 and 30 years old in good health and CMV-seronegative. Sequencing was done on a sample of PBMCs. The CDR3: CASSLGRELGYGYTF. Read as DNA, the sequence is TGTGCCAGCAGTTTGGGGAGAGAGCTTGGCTATGGCTACACCTTC.